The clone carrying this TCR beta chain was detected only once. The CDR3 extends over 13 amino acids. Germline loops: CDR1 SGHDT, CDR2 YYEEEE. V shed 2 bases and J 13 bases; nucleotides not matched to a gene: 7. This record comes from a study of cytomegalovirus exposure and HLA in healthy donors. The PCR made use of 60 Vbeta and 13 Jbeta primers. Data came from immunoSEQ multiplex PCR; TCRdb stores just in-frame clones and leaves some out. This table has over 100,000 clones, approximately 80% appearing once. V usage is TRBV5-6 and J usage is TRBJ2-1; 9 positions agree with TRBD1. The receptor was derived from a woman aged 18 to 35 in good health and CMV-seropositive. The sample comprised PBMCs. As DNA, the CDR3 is TGTGCCAGCAGCTTATGGGACAGGGTGGAACAGTTCTTC. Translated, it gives CASSLWDRVEQFF.